What follows describes a single TCR beta chain. Germline V gene data show CDR1 as MDHEN and CDR2 as SYDVKM. V was clipped by 7 bases and J by 0 bases, with 18 bases between them. The CDR3 length is 16 residues. The entry originates in a study of blood T cell repertoires in COVID-19. Study in general: Acute and convalescent COVID-19 samples came from the United States, Italy and Spain. PBMCs, B-cell-depleted T cells, or T cells were the source of the cDNA or gDNA that made up the material.

In the authors' workflow: Amplification from reference gene primers served as the basis for estimated nucleated cell counts. Profiling relied on immunoSEQ multiplex PCR, and the TCRdb table lists in-frame clones only, not all of them. D and trimming were read from the DNA, whereas the V and J calls and clone size are those reported in that table. The sample has some 310,000 clones, around 86% seen once. The sample comprised peripheral blood. The rearrangement links TRBV28 to TRBJ1-2; possible D gene TRBD1, 6 bases. The TCR originated in a man aged 45 to 65 with active or convalescent COVID-19. The CDR3 loop is CASTPPGGGPNYGYTF. The CDR3 DNA is TGTGCCAGCACCCCACCGGGCGGGGGGCCTAACTATGGCTACACCTTC.